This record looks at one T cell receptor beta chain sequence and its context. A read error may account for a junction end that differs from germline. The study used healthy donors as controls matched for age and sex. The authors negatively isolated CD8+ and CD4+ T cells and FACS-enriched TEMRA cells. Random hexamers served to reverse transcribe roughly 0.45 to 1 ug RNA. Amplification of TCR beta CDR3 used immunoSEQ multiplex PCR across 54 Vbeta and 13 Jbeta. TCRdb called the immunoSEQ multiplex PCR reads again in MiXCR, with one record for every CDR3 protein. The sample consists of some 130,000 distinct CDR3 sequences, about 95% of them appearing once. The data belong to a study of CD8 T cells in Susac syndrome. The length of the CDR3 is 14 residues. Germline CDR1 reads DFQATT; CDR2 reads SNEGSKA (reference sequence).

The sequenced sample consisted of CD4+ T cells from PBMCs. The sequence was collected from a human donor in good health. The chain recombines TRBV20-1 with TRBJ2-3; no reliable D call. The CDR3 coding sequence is TGCAGTGCTCCTGGACCCTCGCGCACAGATACGCAGTACTTT. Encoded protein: CSAPGPSRTDTQYF.